This T cell receptor (beta chain) was identified in a study of post-analysis software for immune sequencing data. This clonotype was picked up many times. No antigen is known for it. The TCR beta cDNA libraries carried unique molecular identifiers. TCRdb recomputed calls from the PCR reads with MiXCR, one row per CDR3 protein. The sample records a few hundred thousand distinct CDR3 sequences, less than 35% being singletons. Findings and limits, study-wide: With TRBV5-6, TRBV5-1 and TRBV20-1 included, 4 to 6 TRBV segments were more frequent in patients than in controls. Under the F measure, samples that were prepared in one batch clustered strongly together.

Germline CDR1 LGHNT, CDR2 FRNRAP. The CDR3 spans 11 residues. Trimming shortened V by 4 bases and J by 9 bases, and 10 bases separated the two germline ends. The source of this sequence is a girl under 18 with multiple sclerosis. This rearrangement joins TRBV12-5 to TRBJ2-7, with D perhaps matching TRBD1 or TRBD2 (5 bases each). Source material: blood. The CDR3 reads CASGWGRAQYF. CDR3 sequence (DNA): TGTGCTAGTGGTTGGGGACGAGCGCAGTACTTC.